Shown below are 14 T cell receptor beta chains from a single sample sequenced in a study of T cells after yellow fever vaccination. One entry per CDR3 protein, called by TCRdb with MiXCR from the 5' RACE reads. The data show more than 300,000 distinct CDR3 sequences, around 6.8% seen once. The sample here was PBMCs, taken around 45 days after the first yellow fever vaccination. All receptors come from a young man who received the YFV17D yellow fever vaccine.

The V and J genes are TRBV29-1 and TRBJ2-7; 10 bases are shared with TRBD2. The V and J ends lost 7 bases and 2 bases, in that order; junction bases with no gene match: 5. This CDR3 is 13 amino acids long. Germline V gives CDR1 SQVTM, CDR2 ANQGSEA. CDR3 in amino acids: CSATSGETYEQYV. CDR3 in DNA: TGCAGCGCTACTAGCGGGGAAACCTACGAGCAGTACGTC.

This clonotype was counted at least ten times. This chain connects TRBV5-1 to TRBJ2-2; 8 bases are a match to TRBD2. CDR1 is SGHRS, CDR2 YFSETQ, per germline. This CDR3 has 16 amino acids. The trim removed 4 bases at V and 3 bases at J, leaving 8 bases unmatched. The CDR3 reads CASSPAGGRYTGELFF. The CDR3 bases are TGCGCCAGCAGCCCGGCGGGGGGCCGGTACACCGGGGAGCTGTTTTTT.

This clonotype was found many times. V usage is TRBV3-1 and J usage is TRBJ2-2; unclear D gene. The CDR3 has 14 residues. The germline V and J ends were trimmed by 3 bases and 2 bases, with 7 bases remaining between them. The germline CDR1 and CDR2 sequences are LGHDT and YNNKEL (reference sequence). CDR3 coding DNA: TGTGCCAGCAGCCACGGCAGTAACACCGGGGAGCTGTTTTTT. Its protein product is CASSHGSNTGELFF.

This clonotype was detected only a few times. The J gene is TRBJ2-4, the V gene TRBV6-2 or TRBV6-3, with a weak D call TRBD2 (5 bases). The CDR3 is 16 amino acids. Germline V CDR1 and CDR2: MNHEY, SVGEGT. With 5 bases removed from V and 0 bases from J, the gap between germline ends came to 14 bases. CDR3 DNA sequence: TGTGCCAGCAGTCACCGAGGACTCGAAGCCAAAAACATTCAGTACTTC. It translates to CASSHRGLEAKNIQYF.

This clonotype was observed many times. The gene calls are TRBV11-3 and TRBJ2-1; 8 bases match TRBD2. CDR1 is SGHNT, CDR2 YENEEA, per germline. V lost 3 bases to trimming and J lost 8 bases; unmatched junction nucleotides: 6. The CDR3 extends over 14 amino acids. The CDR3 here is CASSLGTSGDEQFF. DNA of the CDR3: TGTGCCAGCAGCTTGGGGACTAGTGGCGATGAGCAGTTCTTC.

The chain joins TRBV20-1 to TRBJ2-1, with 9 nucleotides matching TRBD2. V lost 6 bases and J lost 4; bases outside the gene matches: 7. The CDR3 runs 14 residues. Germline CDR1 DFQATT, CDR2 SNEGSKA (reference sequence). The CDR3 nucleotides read TGCAGTGCCACTAGCGGGCCAAATTACAATGAGCAGTTCTTC. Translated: CSATSGPNYNEQFF.

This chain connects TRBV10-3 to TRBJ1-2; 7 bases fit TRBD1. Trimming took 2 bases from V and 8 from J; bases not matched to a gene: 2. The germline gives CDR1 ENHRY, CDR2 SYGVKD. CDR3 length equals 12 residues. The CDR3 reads CAISEDREGYTF. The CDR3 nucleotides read TGTGCCATCAGTGAGGACAGGGAGGGCTACACCTTC.

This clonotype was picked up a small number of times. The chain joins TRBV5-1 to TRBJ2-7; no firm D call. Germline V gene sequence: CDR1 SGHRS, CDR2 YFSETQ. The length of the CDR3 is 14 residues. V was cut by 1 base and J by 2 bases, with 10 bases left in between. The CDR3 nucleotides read TGCGCCAGCAGCTTGTTCTTCCTTACCTACGAGCAGTACTTC. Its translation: CASSLFFLTYEQYF.

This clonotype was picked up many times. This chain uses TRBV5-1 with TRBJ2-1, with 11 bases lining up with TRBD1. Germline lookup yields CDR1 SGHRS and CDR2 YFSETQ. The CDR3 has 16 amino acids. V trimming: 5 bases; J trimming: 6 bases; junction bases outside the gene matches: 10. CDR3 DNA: TGCGCCAGCAGTCCTAACCCAGGGACAGGGGGCAATGAGCAGTTCTTC. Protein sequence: CASSPNPGTGGNEQFF.

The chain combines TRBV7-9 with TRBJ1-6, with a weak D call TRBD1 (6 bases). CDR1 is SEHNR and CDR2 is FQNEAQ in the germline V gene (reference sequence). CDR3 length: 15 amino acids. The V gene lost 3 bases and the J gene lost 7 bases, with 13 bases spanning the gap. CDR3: CASSFGGPDNSPLHF. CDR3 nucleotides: TGTGCCAGCAGCTTTGGGGGCCCTGACAATTCACCCCTCCACTTT.

As DNA, the CDR3 is TGCAGTGCTGGCCTAGGGGACTTTTACAATGAGCAGTTCTTC. Residues: CSAGLGDFYNEQFF. The gene calls are TRBV20-1 and TRBJ2-1, with a possible D match to TRBD2 (6 bases). This CDR3 is 14 amino acids long. Germline V gene data show CDR1 as DFQATT and CDR2 as SNEGSKA (reference sequence). V was cut by 5 bases and J by 4 bases, with 15 bases left in between.

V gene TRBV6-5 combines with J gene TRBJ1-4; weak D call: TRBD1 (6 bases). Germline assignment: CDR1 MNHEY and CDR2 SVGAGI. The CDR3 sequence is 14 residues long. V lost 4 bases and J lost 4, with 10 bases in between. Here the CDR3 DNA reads TGTGCCAGCAGTTCCGGGACACGTAATGAAAAACTGTTTTTT. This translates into CASSSGTRNEKLFF.

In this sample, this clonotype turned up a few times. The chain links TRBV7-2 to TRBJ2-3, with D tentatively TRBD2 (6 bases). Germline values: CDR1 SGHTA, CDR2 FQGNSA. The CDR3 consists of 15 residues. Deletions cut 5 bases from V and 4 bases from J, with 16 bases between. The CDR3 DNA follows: TGTGCCAGCAGCAAGGAGAGGAGGGGAGCAGATACGCAGTATTTT. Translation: CASSKERRGADTQYF.

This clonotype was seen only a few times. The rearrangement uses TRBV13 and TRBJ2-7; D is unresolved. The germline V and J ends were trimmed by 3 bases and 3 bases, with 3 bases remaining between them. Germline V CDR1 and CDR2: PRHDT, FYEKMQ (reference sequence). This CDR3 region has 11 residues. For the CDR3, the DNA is TGTGCCAGCAGCTTCCTCTACGAGCAGTACGTC. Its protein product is CASSFLYEQYV.